The sample holds one count of the clone carrying this T cell receptor beta chain. Its target is not known. Sampled while nominally healthy, donors likely had unrecorded immune exposures. Vbeta (60) and Jbeta (13) primers were used in the PCR. Here immunoSEQ multiplex PCR was the method, and the copy in TCRdb shows in-frame clones only, minus some. The table records about 180,000 clones, 80% to 90% of them present only once. The CDR3 totals 16 residues. Germline trimming cut 1 base from V and 5 bases from J; bases unmatched to any gene: 5. Per the germline V gene, CDR1 is LNHNV and CDR2 is YYDKDF (reference sequence). These data come from a study of cytomegalovirus exposure and HLA in healthy donors. General study results and limits: In a later analysis, an Asian-associated ancestry cluster reportedly showed fewer N-insertions than the approximately 700-donor mean.

This TCR was recovered from a girl aged 2 to 10 in good health and CMV-seropositive. The rearrangement uses TRBV15 and TRBJ2-5; 12 nucleotides match TRBD2. Sequenced input: PBMCs. CDR3 region: CATSRVPSGRGETQYF. The CDR3 nucleotides are TGTGCCACCAGCAGAGTCCCTAGCGGGAGGGGGGAGACCCAGTACTTC.